The 22 T cell receptor beta chains presented below share a single source sample, sequenced in a study of T-cell reconstitution after alpha-beta-depleted transplantation in children. For TCRbeta, the library was prepared with unique molecular identifiers. Each CDR3 protein is one row after TCRdb ran MiXCR on the PCR reads. Of a few hundred thousand distinct CDR3 sequences detected, roughly 22% appear once; the ten largest clones hold about 3.8%. The material was PBMCs from the stem cell graft donor, obtained from the stem cell graft. The receptor set was obtained from a human donor who donated a stem cell graft to a child with acute myeloid leukemia.

The chain joins TRBV27 to TRBJ2-5; possible D gene TRBD2, 5 bases. CDR1 is MNHEY, CDR2 SMNVEV, per germline (reference sequence). There are 13 residues in the CDR3. Between the trimmed V and J ends, which lost 5 bases and 5 bases, there was a span of 12 bases. The CDR3, as DNA: TGTGCCAGCAGTCCTCCGACGGGGGAGACCCAGTACTTC. It encodes CASSPPTGETQYF.

The chain links TRBV28 to TRBJ2-3, with no clear D. The length of the CDR3 is 11 residues. Germline-derived CDR1 and CDR2 are MDHEN and SYDVKM. V gave up 9 bases and J gave up 4 bases, with 8 bases separating them. This chain's CDR3 is CASTGADTQYF. The CDR3 DNA reads TGTGCCAGTACCGGAGCAGATACGCAGTATTTT.

This sequence joins TRBV29-1 and TRBJ2-1; 7 nucleotides agree with TRBD2. J was trimmed by 9 bases and V by 1 base; bases with no gene match: 12. The germline CDR1 and CDR2 sequences are SQVTM and ANQGSEA. The CDR3 has 15 residues. CDR3: CSVEGRLAASGEQFF. The CDR3 bases are TGCAGCGTTGAAGGGCGCCTAGCGGCGTCCGGTGAGCAGTTCTTC.

This clonotype came up a few times. The rearrangement uses TRBV21-1 and TRBJ2-7; the listed D gene, TRBD1, was not tested against the DNA. TRBV21-1 is an annotated pseudogene. The CDR3 is 17 amino acids. The CDR3 coding sequence is TGTGCCAGCAGCAAAAAATGCGGGACAGAACTCTCCTACGAGCAGTACTTC. Translated, it gives CASSKKCGTELSYEQYF.

This rearrangement joins TRBV24-1 to TRBJ2-2, with TRBD2 matching over 9 bases. Germline V gives CDR1 KGHDR, CDR2 SFDVKD. Trimming removed 11 bases from V and 0 bases from J; junction bases left unmatched: 3. CDR3 length: 14 residues. The DNA for the CDR3 is TGTGCCAGTGCTAGCGGGACGAACACCGGGGAGCTGTTTTTT. It translates to CASASGTNTGELFF.

This clonotype was recorded many times. The rearrangement uses TRBV20-1 and TRBJ2-3; no firm D call. The length of the CDR3 is 14 residues. Trimming cost V 4 bases and J 7 bases, with 18 bases left between them. Germline lookup yields CDR1 DFQATT and CDR2 SNEGSKA (reference sequence). The CDR3 nucleotides read TGCAGTGCTAACCGGGCCGCCCTCGCGAATACGCAGTATTTT. The encoded protein is CSANRAALANTQYF.

V is TRBV12-3 or TRBV12-4 and J is TRBJ2-1; D may correspond to TRBD1 or TRBD2 (7 bases each). The V and J ends lost 6 bases and 8 bases respectively, with 23 bases between them. There are 16 residues in the CDR3. As DNA, the CDR3 is TGTGCCAGCAGACTCAGGGGGGGTGGGATGTTGGATGAGCAGTTCTTC. Translated: CASRLRGGGMLDEQFF.

This clonotype was picked up many times. This chain connects TRBV20-1 to TRBJ2-1, with D unresolved. Germline V CDR1 and CDR2: DFQATT, SNEGSKA (reference sequence). The CDR3 is 15 residues long. Trimming shortened V by 0 bases and J by 0 bases, and 9 bases separated the two germline ends. For the CDR3, the DNA is TGCAGTGCTAGAGATTTCAGGAGCTCCTACAATGAGCAGTTCTTC. The encoded protein is CSARDFRSSYNEQFF.

CDR3 DNA: TGTGCCAGCAGGACACTAGCGGGAGACTTATCTTACAATGAGCAGTTCTTC. It codes for CASRTLAGDLSYNEQFF. This chain connects TRBV6-2 or TRBV6-3 to TRBJ2-1; 11 bases are a match to TRBD2. The CDR3 spans 17 residues. The germline CDR1 and CDR2 sequences are MNHEY and SVGEGT. The V segment lost 6 bases and the J segment 4 bases; nucleotides outside the gene matches: 11.

This clonotype was recorded at least ten times. This CDR3 reads CATSPSTDTQYF. The CDR3 DNA sequence: TGTGCCACCAGTCCATCCACAGATACGCAGTATTTT. The V and J genes are TRBV24-1 and TRBJ2-3; D is unclear. V shed 6 bases and J shed 2 bases, with 5 bases lying between them. CDR3 length: 12 amino acids. CDR1 is KGHDR, CDR2 SFDVKD, per germline.

The chain combines TRBV7-2 with TRBJ2-5, with 12 bases aligning to TRBD2. Trimming at V came to 2 bases and at J to 5 bases, leaving 6 bases not matched to a gene. Germline V gene lookup returns CDR1 SGHTA and CDR2 FQGNSA. The CDR3 contains 16 residues. Written as DNA, the CDR3 is TGTGCCAGCAGCTTATGGCTAGCGGGAGGGAGGGAGACCCAGTACTTC. This translates into CASSLWLAGGRETQYF.

This chain connects TRBV3-1 to TRBJ2-1; TRBD2 is a possible D gene (5 bases). V was pared by 1 base and J by 2 bases, with 12 bases between. The CDR3 extends over 16 amino acids. CDR1 and CDR2 (germline): LGHDT, YNNKEL (reference sequence). CDR3 loop: CASSQGYDSAYNEQFF. CDR3 nucleotide sequence: TGTGCCAGCAGCCAAGGGTATGATAGCGCCTACAATGAGCAGTTCTTC.

This chain links TRBV6-5 with TRBJ2-5; tentatively, D is TRBD2 (6 bases). The CDR3 extends over 15 amino acids. Trimming took 2 bases from V and 0 from J, leaving 10 bases between them. Germline CDR1 reads MNHEY; CDR2 reads SVGAGI. The CDR3 nucleotides are TGTGCCAGCAGTTACAACCGGGACTACCAAGAGACCCAGTACTTC. It specifies CASSYNRDYQETQYF.

DNA for the CDR3: TGTGCCAGCAGCCTCCTCCCGAGGGGCGCCTACGAGCAGTACTTC. Residues: CASSLLPRGAYEQYF. The chain employs TRBV3-1 and TRBJ2-7, with D perhaps being TRBD1 or TRBD2 (5 bases each). V lost 4 bases, J lost 2 bases, and 15 bases lay in between. This CDR3 region has 15 residues. CDR1 and CDR2 (germline): LGHDT, YNNKEL (reference sequence).

The table lists this clonotype with a few counts. The V and J genes are TRBV7-3 and TRBJ2-1; 9 positions agree with TRBD2. The CDR3 has 16 residues. Germline trimming cut 1 base from V and 9 bases from J; bases unmatched to any gene: 10. In germline, CDR1 is SGHTA, CDR2 FQGTGA. CDR3 sequence (DNA): TGTGCCAGCAGCTTAAACGTAGCGGGAGATTCGAGTGAGCAGTTCTTC. Encoded protein: CASSLNVAGDSSEQFF.

Ten or more counts support this clonotype. V and J are TRBV20-1 and TRBJ2-1; 7 bases line up with TRBD2. The CDR3 consists of 13 residues. The germline V gene has CDR1 DFQATT and CDR2 SNEGSKA (reference sequence). V lost 3 bases to trimming and J lost 7 bases; unmatched junction nucleotides: 6. CDR3 DNA sequence: TGCAGTGCTAGGCGGGAGATGTGGAATGAGCAGTTCTTC. Encoded protein: CSARREMWNEQFF.

Details on this clonotype: Just one base apart from a much larger clone, this may be a read error. V is TRBV15 and J is TRBJ1-4, with 8 bases lining up with TRBD1. CDR1 is LNHNV, CDR2 YYDKDF, per germline (reference sequence). The CDR3 is made up of 23 amino acids. The V and J ends lost 1 base and 0 bases, in that order; junction bases with no gene match: 22. CDR3 in DNA: TGTGCCACCAGCAGAGCGGGAGGCCTCTTCGCCGGGGACAGGAAAACAACTAATGAAAAACTGTTTTTT. It specifies CATSRAGGLFAGDRKTTNEKLFF.

This clonotype was detected only a few times. The chain combines TRBV12-3 or TRBV12-4 with TRBJ2-7, with D tentatively TRBD2 (6 bases). Between the trimmed V and J ends, which lost 7 bases and 0 bases, there was a span of 10 bases. The CDR3 has 13 residues. The CDR3 sequence is CASTGGDSYEQYF. For the CDR3, the DNA is TGTGCCAGCACAGGAGGGGACTCCTACGAGCAGTACTTC.

The chain links TRBV9 to TRBJ2-3; possibly TRBD2 for D (5 bases). The CDR3 covers 16 residues. V lost 0 bases, J lost 2 bases, and 13 bases lay in between. Germline V gene sequence: CDR1 SGDLS, CDR2 YYNGEE. The chain's CDR3 is CASSVVPSGSTDTQYF. The CDR3 DNA reads as TGTGCCAGCAGCGTAGTCCCCAGCGGATCCACAGATACGCAGTATTTT.

The chain links TRBV5-1 to TRBJ2-1; 7 positions agree with TRBD1. CDR1 is SGHRS and CDR2 is YFSETQ in the germline V gene. The J segment lost 3 bases and the V segment lost 2 bases, leaving 5 bases of the junction unmatched. The CDR3 has 15 residues. CDR3 DNA sequence: TGCGCCAGCAGCTTTGATCCAGGGGGCTACAATGAGCAGTTCTTC. Protein product: CASSFDPGGYNEQFF.

V usage is TRBV12-3 or TRBV12-4 and J usage is TRBJ2-3; D is possibly TRBD1 or TRBD2 (6 bases each). Trimming took off 4 bases at V and 7 bases at J, with 21 bases between the two ends. This CDR3 comprises 16 residues. The CDR3 loop reads CASSSGPGGEGYTQYF. The CDR3, as DNA: TGTGCCAGCAGTTCTGGTCCCGGGGGCGAGGGATATACGCAGTATTTT.

This clonotype was observed at least ten times. The V and J genes are TRBV11-2 and TRBJ2-1, with D tentatively TRBD1 (6 bases). The CDR3 extends over 13 amino acids. Germline CDR1 and CDR2: SGHAT and FQNNGV. The V end lost 5 bases, the J end lost 7 bases, and 12 bases lay between the germline ends. The CDR3 DNA reads TGTGCCAGCAGCCCAGGGGTGGCAAATGAGCAGTTCTTC. Translating gives CASSPGVANEQFF.